This is a list of T cell receptor beta chains from one sample in a study of beta chain features in type 1 diabetes. The data were produced by immunoSEQ multiplex PCR, yet TCRdb's version contains in-frame clones alone and is incomplete. The sample contains 130,000 to 150,000 clones, 6.9% of which appear only once. The source material was central memory CD4+ T cells from blood. These receptors were collected from a woman under 40 in good health. CDR3s leave out the opening cysteine and the closing phenylalanine or tryptophan. Each record gives: D gene, V gene, J gene, clone size, CDR3 protein. A D gene is named only where the DNA matches it firmly. Clone size is not always given. Where it is, it says once, few, many or a class for expanded clones.

D: TRBD1; V: TRBV5-1; J: TRBJ2-1; size: few; CDR3: ASSLGNRGLYNEQF
D: TRBD2; V: TRBV10-3; J: TRBJ2-1; size: -; CDR3: ALGTSGTVSSYNEQF
D: -; V: TRBV28; J: TRBJ1-3; size: -; CDR3: ASREGGVAGNTIY
D: -; V: TRBV18; J: TRBJ2-2; size: few; CDR3: ASSASDGGPNTGELF
D: TRBD1; V: TRBV30; J: TRBJ2-3; size: few; CDR3: AWSLTGNPDTQY
D: -; V: TRBV18; J: TRBJ2-3; size: many; CDR3: ASSPDQTGY
D: TRBD2; V: TRBV25-1; J: TRBJ2-2; size: few; CDR3: ASSDGTSGSPTGELF
D: TRBD1; V: TRBV28; J: TRBJ2-1; size: -; CDR3: ASSLRDRGRRSPDTAYNEQF
D: -; V: TRBV7-3; J: TRBJ2-5; size: few; CDR3: ASSHSGRGETQY
D: -; V: TRBV5-1; J: TRBJ2-1; size: few; CDR3: ASREAGAQYNEQF
D: -; V: TRBV9; J: TRBJ1-1; size: few; CDR3: ASSALDRNTEAF